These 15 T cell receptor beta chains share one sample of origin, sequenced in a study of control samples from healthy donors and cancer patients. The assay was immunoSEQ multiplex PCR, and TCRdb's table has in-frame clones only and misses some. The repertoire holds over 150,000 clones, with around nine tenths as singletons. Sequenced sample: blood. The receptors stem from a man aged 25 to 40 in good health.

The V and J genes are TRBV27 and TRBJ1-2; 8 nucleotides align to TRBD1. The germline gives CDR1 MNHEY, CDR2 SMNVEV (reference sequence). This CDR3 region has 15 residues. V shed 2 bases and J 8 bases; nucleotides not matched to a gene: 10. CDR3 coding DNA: TGTGCCAGCAGTTTAAGTGGACAGGGCGCCGGGGGCTACACCTTC. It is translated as CASSLSGQGAGGYTF.

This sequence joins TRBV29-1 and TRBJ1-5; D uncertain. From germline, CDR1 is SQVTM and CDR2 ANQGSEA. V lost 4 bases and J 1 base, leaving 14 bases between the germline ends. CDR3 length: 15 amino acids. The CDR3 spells CSVVIPELSNQPQHF. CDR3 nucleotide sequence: TGCAGCGTTGTGATACCGGAATTAAGCAATCAGCCCCAGCATTTT.

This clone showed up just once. The CDR3 sequence: CASSLLDSSYEQYF. DNA of the CDR3: TGTGCCAGCAGCTTGTTGGACAGCTCCTACGAGCAGTACTTC. The chain uses TRBV5-8 and TRBJ2-7, with D tentatively TRBD1 (6 bases). V was shortened by 1 base and J by 0 bases, with 8 bases between the two germline ends. From germline, CDR1 is SGHTS and CDR2 YDEGEE. The CDR3 sequence is 14 residues long.

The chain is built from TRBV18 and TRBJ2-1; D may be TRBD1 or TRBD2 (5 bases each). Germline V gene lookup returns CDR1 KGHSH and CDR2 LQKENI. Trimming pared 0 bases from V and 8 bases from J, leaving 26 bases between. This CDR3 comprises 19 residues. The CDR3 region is CASSPPGRSWAAPGHEQFF. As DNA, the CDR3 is TGTGCCAGCTCACCACCGGGTAGGAGTTGGGCCGCGCCGGGGCATGAGCAGTTCTTC.

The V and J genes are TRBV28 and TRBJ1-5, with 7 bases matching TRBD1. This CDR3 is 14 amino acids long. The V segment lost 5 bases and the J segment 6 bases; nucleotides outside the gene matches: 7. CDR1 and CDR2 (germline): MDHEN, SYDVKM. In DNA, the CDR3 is TGTGCCAGCAGTACAGGGGAGGTTGGTCAGCCCCAGCATTTT. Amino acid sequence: CASSTGEVGQPQHF.

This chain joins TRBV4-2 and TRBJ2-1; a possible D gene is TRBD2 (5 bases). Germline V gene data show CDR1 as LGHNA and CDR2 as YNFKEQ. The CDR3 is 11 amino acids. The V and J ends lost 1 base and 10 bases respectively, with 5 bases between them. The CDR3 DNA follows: TGTGCCAGCAGCCAAGCGGGGGAGCAGTTCTTC. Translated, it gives CASSQAGEQFF.

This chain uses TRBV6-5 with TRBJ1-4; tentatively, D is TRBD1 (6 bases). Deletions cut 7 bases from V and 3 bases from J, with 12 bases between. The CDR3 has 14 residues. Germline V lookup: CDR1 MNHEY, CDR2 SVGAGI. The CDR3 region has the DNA TGTGCCAGCATGGGGGGGGGCGCTAATGAAAAACTGTTTTTT. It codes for CASMGGGANEKLFF.

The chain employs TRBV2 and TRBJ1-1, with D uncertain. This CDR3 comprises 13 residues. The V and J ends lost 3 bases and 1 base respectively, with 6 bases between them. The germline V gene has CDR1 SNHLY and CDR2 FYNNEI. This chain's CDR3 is CASSEEQNTEAFF. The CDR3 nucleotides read TGTGCCAGCAGTGAGGAGCAGAACACTGAAGCTTTCTTT.

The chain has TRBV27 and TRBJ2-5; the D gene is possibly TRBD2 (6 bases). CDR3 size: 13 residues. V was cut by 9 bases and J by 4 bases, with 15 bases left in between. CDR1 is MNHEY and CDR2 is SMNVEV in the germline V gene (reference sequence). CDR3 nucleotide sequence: TGTGCCAGTTCTTGGCGGGATCGAGAGACCCAGTACTTC. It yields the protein CASSWRDRETQYF.

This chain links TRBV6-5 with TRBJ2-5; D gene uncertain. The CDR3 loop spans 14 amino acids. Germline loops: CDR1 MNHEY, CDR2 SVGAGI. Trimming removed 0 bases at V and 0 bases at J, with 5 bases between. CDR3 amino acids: CASSYSSNQETQYF. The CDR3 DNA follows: TGTGCCAGCAGTTACTCGAGCAACCAAGAGACCCAGTACTTC.

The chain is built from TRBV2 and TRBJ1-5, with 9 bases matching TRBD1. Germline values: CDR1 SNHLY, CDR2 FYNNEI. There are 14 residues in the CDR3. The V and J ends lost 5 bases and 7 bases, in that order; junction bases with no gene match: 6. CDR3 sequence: CASSLQGAEQPQHF. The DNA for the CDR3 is TGTGCCAGCAGTCTACAGGGGGCTGAACAGCCCCAGCATTTT.

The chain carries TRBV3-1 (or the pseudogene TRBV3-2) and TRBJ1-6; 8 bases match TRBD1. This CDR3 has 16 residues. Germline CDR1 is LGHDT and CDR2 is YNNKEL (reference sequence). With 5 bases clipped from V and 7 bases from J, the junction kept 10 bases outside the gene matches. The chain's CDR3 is CASSKGQGAWNSPLHF. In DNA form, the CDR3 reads TGTGCCAGCAGCAAAGGGCAGGGGGCATGGAATTCACCCCTCCACTTT.

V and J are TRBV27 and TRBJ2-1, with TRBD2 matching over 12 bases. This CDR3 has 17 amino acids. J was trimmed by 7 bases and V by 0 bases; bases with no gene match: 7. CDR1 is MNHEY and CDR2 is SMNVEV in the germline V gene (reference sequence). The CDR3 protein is CASSLSFTSGRMNEQFF. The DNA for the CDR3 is TGTGCCAGCAGTTTATCATTCACTAGCGGGAGGATGAATGAGCAGTTCTTC.

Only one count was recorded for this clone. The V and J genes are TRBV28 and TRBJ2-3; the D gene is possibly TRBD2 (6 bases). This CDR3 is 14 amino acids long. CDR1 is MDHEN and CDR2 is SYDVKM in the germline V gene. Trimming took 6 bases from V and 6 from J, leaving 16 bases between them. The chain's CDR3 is CASSHPWGTDTQYF. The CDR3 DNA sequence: TGTGCCAGCAGCCATCCATGGGGGACTGATACGCAGTATTTT.

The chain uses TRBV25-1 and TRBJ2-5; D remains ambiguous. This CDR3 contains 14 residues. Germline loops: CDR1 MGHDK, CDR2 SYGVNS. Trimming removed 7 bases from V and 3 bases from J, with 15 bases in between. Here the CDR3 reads CASTPGPRKETQYF. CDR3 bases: TGTGCCAGCACCCCCGGGCCCCGAAAAGAGACCCAGTACTTC.